Sequencing of this TCR beta chain was carried out in a study of tumor and adjacent non-tumor tissue in lung cancer. A modified ARM-PCR protocol with three rounds of nested PCR amplified TCRbeta. In TCRdb, the multiplex PCR reads were re-called with MiXCR into one record per CDR3 protein. The sample yields 100,000 or so distinct CDR3 sequences, approximately 60% seen once. A word on this clonotype: A much larger clone differs from this one at a single base, so this may be a read error.

RNA was extracted from bulk tissue without any cell sorting. This non-tumor lung sample came from over 3 cm beyond the tumor edge. CDR3 length: 15 residues. Germline CDR1 reads KGHDR; CDR2 reads SFDVKD. Trimming took 7 bases from V and 5 from J; bases not matched to a gene: 9. The source is a man under 40 with non-small cell lung cancer. This chain connects TRBV24-1 to TRBJ1-5; 8 bases align to TRBD1. What was sequenced was distant non-tumor lung tissue. The CDR3 nucleotides read TGTGCCACCAGCGCCCGGGACAGGAGCGATCAGCCCCAGCATTTT. Amino acid sequence: CATSARDRSDQPQHF.